Below, one TCR beta chain is given with its context. Its antigen is still unknown. Clones were read by immunoSEQ multiplex PCR, and TCRdb kept only the in-frame ones, dropping some. Here the sample spans 95,000 to 120,000 clones, approximately 90% being singletons. The source of the sample is a study of PD-1 blockade in classical Hodgkin lymphoma. Each patient's relapse followed autologous stem cell transplantation, and brentuximab vedotin exposure varied. Looked up from germline, CDR1 is SGHVS and CDR2 is FQNEAQ. V was clipped by 3 bases and J by 0 bases, with 6 bases between them. There are 14 residues in the CDR3. Regarding the study as a whole: Those achieving complete response showed baseline diversity like newly diagnosed patients. Repertoires differed for reasons still undefined, possibly disease activity or prior therapy. In CD4+ cells, TCR diversity went up significantly by C4D1, but in CD8+ cells it did not.

The sequences come from peripheral blood mononuclear cells (PBMCs), collected before the second cycle of nivolumab. This sequence originates from a human donor with classical Hodgkin lymphoma. The chain carries TRBV7-8 and TRBJ1-5; D remains ambiguous. The CDR3 bases are TGTGCCAGCAGCTTTAAGGATAGCAATCAGCCCCAGCATTTT. Translating it yields CASSFKDSNQPQHF.